Presented here are 10 T cell receptor beta chains from one specimen sequenced in a study of blood T cell repertoires in COVID-19. Sequencing used immunoSEQ multiplex PCR; TCRdb keeps in-frame clones, though not all of them. This table holds 120,000 to 150,000 clones, 80% to 90% found once. Sequences were obtained from peripheral blood. The receptors derive from a woman aged 45-65 years with active or convalescent COVID-19.

The chain uses TRBV6-5 and TRBJ2-7; the D gene is possibly TRBD1 (6 bases). With 6 bases removed from V and 2 bases from J, the gap between germline ends came to 11 bases. CDR3 length equals 13 residues. The germline V gene encodes CDR1 MNHEY and CDR2 SVGAGI. The CDR3 spells CASSVDSPYEQYF. The CDR3 nucleotides are TGTGCCAGCAGCGTGGACAGCCCCTACGAGCAGTACTTC.

This chain joins TRBV6-2 or TRBV6-3 and TRBJ2-7; D is undetermined. The V end was cut by 5 bases, the J end by 4 bases, with 18 bases between. CDR1 MNHEY and CDR2 SVGEGT come from the germline V gene. The CDR3 is 15 residues long. The CDR3 protein is CASSPTPTLHYEQYF. The CDR3 coding sequence is TGTGCCAGCAGTCCAACTCCTACGCTGCATTACGAGCAGTACTTC.

Turning to this clone: This sample also contains other DNA sequences that code for the same CDR3. This sequence joins TRBV2 and TRBJ2-5; D is undetermined. The CDR3 has 13 amino acids. Germline V lookup: CDR1 SNHLY, CDR2 FYNNEI. Trimming stripped 1 base from V and 2 bases from J, with 5 bases between. CDR3 amino acids: CASSEGQQETQYF. The CDR3 nucleotides read TGTGCCAGCAGTGAAGGACAACAAGAGACCCAGTACTTC.

The rearrangement links TRBV19 to TRBJ1-3; 9 positions agree with TRBD1. Germline V gene lookup returns CDR1 LNHDA and CDR2 SQIVND (reference sequence). This CDR3 spans 15 amino acids. The V and J ends lost 5 bases and 4 bases, in that order; junction bases with no gene match: 6. CDR3 in amino acids: CASSPLDRGGNTIYF. The CDR3 DNA sequence: TGTGCCAGTAGTCCCTTGGACAGGGGAGGAAACACCATATATTTT. Based on the CDR3 plus reference TRBV19 and TRBJ1-3, the full variable domain is DGGITQSPKYLFRKEGQNVTLSCEQNLNHDAMYWYRQDPGQGLRLIYYSQIVNDFQKGDIAEGYSVSREKKESFPLTVTSAQKNPTAFYLCASSPLDRGGNTIYFGEGSWLTVV.

The CDR3 DNA reads as TGTGCCAGCACCGACTTCATACAGGGGACCACTGAAGCTTTCTTT. Its protein product is CASTDFIQGTTEAFF. The rearrangement uses TRBV7-9 and TRBJ1-1; 7 bases line up with TRBD1. Looked up from germline, CDR1 is SEHNR and CDR2 is FQNEAQ (reference sequence). With 7 bases clipped from V and 4 bases from J, the junction kept 12 bases outside the gene matches. The CDR3 has 15 residues.

This clone has a handful of counts. V and J are TRBV12-5 and TRBJ1-5; D ambiguous. The CDR3 spans 15 residues. Germline CDR1 reads LGHNT; CDR2 reads FRNRAP. V lost 11 bases and J lost 0, with 17 bases in between. The CDR3: CASSSPSPSNQPQHF. CDR3 DNA: TGTGCTTCCAGTTCACCTAGTCCTAGCAATCAGCCCCAGCATTTT.

The V and J genes are TRBV4-3 and TRBJ2-7, with 8 bases aligning to TRBD1. V was clipped by 2 bases and J by 6 bases; unmatched bases: 9. The CDR3 is made up of 15 amino acids. CDR1 and CDR2 from the germline V gene are LGHNA and YSLEER. CDR3 bases: TGCGCCAGCAGCCAACACAGGGGGTGGATTGGCGAGCAGTACTTC. It specifies CASSQHRGWIGEQYF.

CDR3 nucleotide sequence: TGTGCCAGCAGCTTAGGGTGGAGGGGGCGCGCAGATACGCAGTATTTT. Its protein is CASSLGWRGRADTQYF. The rearrangement joins TRBV11-3 to TRBJ2-3, with D possibly matching TRBD1 (7 bases). V was clipped by 1 base and J by 4 bases, with 15 bases between them. The CDR3 is 16 residues long. In germline, CDR1 is SGHNT, CDR2 YENEEA.

CDR3 nucleotide sequence: TGTGCCAGCAGTTCCTACCTGGGCGTCAGTGAAGCTTTCTTT. Translating it yields CASSSYLGVSEAFF. V is TRBV27 and J is TRBJ1-1, with D unresolved. The CDR3 has 14 residues. Germline V gene lookup returns CDR1 MNHEY and CDR2 SMNVEV (reference sequence). The V gene lost 4 bases and the J gene lost 7 bases, with 16 bases spanning the gap.

The genes are TRBV6-1 and TRBJ1-4; no definite D call. Trimming took off 2 bases at V and 7 bases at J, with 11 bases between the two ends. The CDR3 contains 14 residues. CDR1 is MNHNS, CDR2 SASEGT, per germline. CDR3 in amino acids: CASSERAGSEKLFF. Here the CDR3 DNA reads TGTGCCAGCAGTGAAAGGGCCGGGAGTGAAAAACTGTTTTTT.